The TCR beta chain described here comes from a study of cytomegalovirus exposure and HLA in healthy donors. Points from the study as a whole: Among TCR beta chains, those listed as cytomegalovirus-associated numbered roughly 150. Later, an analysis found that TCR clusters from the first cohort tended to co-occur in the roughly 110 validation repertoires. Confirmation was obtained in vitro that a few CMV-associated chains are specific for CMV antigens.

Some clones are missing from TCRdb's copy, which holds only in-frame ones; the method was immunoSEQ multiplex PCR. The sample includes about 140,000 clones, 80% to 90% seen only once; the top ten take roughly 7.7%. With respect to this clone: Its cognate antigen is unknown.

This CDR3 has 15 amino acids. V gave up 8 bases and J gave up 5 bases; unmatched junction bases: 8. Per germline, CDR1 LNHDA and CDR2 SQIVND (reference sequence). Sequences were obtained from PBMCs. This TCR was recovered from a woman aged 18-30 years in good health and CMV-seropositive. The chain has TRBV19 and TRBJ1-5, with 11 bases matching TRBD1. CDR3 residues: CASRKPGQGDQPQHF. The CDR3 DNA reads as TGTGCCAGTCGGAAACCGGGACAGGGGGATCAGCCCCAGCATTTT.